This TCR beta chain was identified in a study of CD8+CD57+ T cells in acquired aplastic anemia. Regarding the study as a whole: Shared by patients and controls, 25 to 30 CD8+ CDR3s were abundant in patients.

It was patients with CD8+CD57+ cell expansion by flow cytometry who were chosen for sequencing. In this sample, this clonotype turned up a few times. The antigen remains unidentified. Genomic DNA templated the TCR beta VDJ and CDR3 profiling. From the reads, TCRdb called clonotypes with MiXCR, one entry per CDR3 protein. The sample holds 310,000 or so distinct CDR3 sequences; under 60% are singletons and the top ten take under 1.5%. The V and J ends lost 4 bases and 2 bases respectively, with 12 bases between them. The CDR3 has 14 amino acids. Per germline, CDR1 SGHTA and CDR2 FQGNSA. This clonotype was sampled from a human donor with aplastic anemia. Sequencing was carried out using sorted CD4+, CD8+, or CD8+CD57+ T cells (not recorded which) from PBMCs. The genes are TRBV7-2 and TRBJ2-7; maybe TRBD1 (5 bases). The DNA for the CDR3 is TGTGCCAGCAGCTCCCGGACACTGACCTACGAGCAGTACTTC. The encoded protein is CASSSRTLTYEQYF.